The 10 T cell receptor beta chains below were found in one sample sequenced in a study of T cells in Graves' hyperthyroidism and ophthalmopathy. Regions amplified from RNA transcripts were the TCR beta CDR3 regions. A set of HTBI primers served as the primers for a first-round RT-PCR of the TCR CDR3. TCRdb used MiXCR to reprocess the multiplex PCR reads, holding one entry per CDR3 protein. The table has under 400,000 distinct CDR3 sequences, approximately 25% seen once. The sample taken for sequencing was blood. The receptors were sampled from a man in his fifties with Graves' hyperthyroidism.

The CDR3 is CASRGGGQSLGQYF. As DNA, the CDR3 is TGTGCCAGCAGAGGCGGGGGGCAGTCCCTAGGGCAGTACTTC. The rearrangement joins TRBV12-3 or TRBV12-4 to TRBJ2-7; 8 nucleotides match TRBD2. The ends lost 6 bases at V and 9 bases at J; junction bases unmatched: 13. The CDR3 runs 14 residues.

In its sample, this clonotype was seen a few times. The J gene is TRBJ2-2, the V gene TRBV5-5; D is undetermined. CDR1 is SGHKS and CDR2 is YYEKEE in the germline V gene (reference sequence). This CDR3 region has 13 residues. V lost 4 bases and J lost 3, with 7 bases in between. In DNA, the CDR3 is TGTGCCAGCAGCCCCGGCCACACCGGGGAGCTGTTTTTT. Translated: CASSPGHTGELFF.

V and J are TRBV19 and TRBJ1-2, with D possibly TRBD1 on 5 matching bases. Per the germline V gene, CDR1 is LNHDA and CDR2 is SQIVND (reference sequence). Trimming stripped 7 bases from V and 8 bases from J, with 23 bases between. The CDR3 covers 15 residues. The CDR3 is CASTPLQARGEGYTF. CDR3 DNA sequence: TGTGCCAGTACTCCACTACAGGCCCGAGGGGAGGGCTACACCTTC.

The sample holds a few counts of this clonotype. The chain couples TRBV5-1 to TRBJ2-1; 12 bases map to TRBD2. The CDR3 length is 14 residues. Germline CDR1 SGHRS, CDR2 YFSETQ. J gave up 4 bases and V 6 bases, and 2 bases lay outside the gene matches. This CDR3 is CASTGTSGYNEQFF. The CDR3, as DNA: TGCGCCAGCACAGGGACTAGCGGGTACAATGAGCAGTTCTTC. Using reference TRBV5-1 and TRBJ2-1 for the parts outside the CDR3, the full variable domain is KAGVTQTPRYLIKTRGQQVTLSCSPISGHRSVSWYQQTPGQGLQFLFEYFSETQRNKGNFPGRFSGRQFSNSRSEMNVSTLELGDSALYLCASTGTSGYNEQFFGPGTRLTVL.

The rearrangement joins TRBV6-1 to TRBJ1-2, with TRBD1 as a possible D gene (5 bases). CDR1 is MNHNS and CDR2 is SASEGT in the germline V gene. Trimming left V 6 bases short and J 9 bases short, with 17 bases between. This CDR3 comprises 13 residues. The CDR3 region has the DNA TGTGCCAGCAGACCAGACAGCCAGAGGAGCTACACCTTC. Translating it yields CASRPDSQRSYTF.

The CDR3 DNA reads TGTGCCAGCAGCCCTCCTCCAAATGACAGAAACTATGGCTACACCTTC. Its protein is CASSPPPNDRNYGYTF. The chain is built from TRBV27 and TRBJ1-2; perhaps TRBD1 as D (5 bases). Trimming removed 6 bases from V and 2 bases from J, with 19 bases in between. Germline-derived CDR1 and CDR2 are MNHEY and SMNVEV (reference sequence). The CDR3 sequence is 16 residues long.

The rearrangement joins TRBV7-9 to TRBJ2-1; D possibly matches TRBD1 or TRBD2 (5 bases each). V was pared by 6 bases and J by 4 bases, with 13 bases between. This CDR3 has 14 amino acids. Germline lookup yields CDR1 SEHNR and CDR2 FQNEAQ (reference sequence). The CDR3 is CASRTGTVYNEQFF. Here the CDR3 DNA reads TGTGCCAGCAGGACCGGGACGGTATACAATGAGCAGTTCTTC. Together with reference TRBV7-9 and TRBJ2-1, the CDR3 gives the full variable domain: DTGVSQNPRHKITKRGQNVTFRCDPISEHNRLYWYRQTLGQGPEFLTYFQNEAQLEKSRLLSDRFSAERPKGSFSTLEIQRTEQGDSAMYLCASRTGTVYNEQFFGPGTRLTVL.

The genes are TRBV24-1 and TRBJ1-2; 7 bases line up with TRBD1. CDR1 is KGHDR, CDR2 SFDVKD, per germline. There are 15 residues in the CDR3. With V trimmed by 2 bases and J by 7 bases, 9 bases remained unmatched. The CDR3 sequence: CATSDSYGQDPGYTF. The CDR3 nucleotides read TGTGCCACCAGTGATTCCTATGGACAGGATCCTGGCTACACCTTC.

In the case of this clonotype: One end of the junction is discordant with germline, which a read error may explain. The gene calls are TRBV29-1 and TRBJ2-7, with a tentative D call TRBD1 (7 bases). The CDR3 length is 12 residues. CDR1 is SQVTM and CDR2 is ANQGSEA in the germline V gene. CDR3 amino acids: CSGGDSSFEQYF. For the CDR3, the DNA is TGCAGCGGGGGGGACAGCTCCTTCGAGCAGTACTTC.

This clonotype was detected a few times. The V and J genes are TRBV20-1 and TRBJ1-4, with TRBD1 identical over 7 bases. The CDR3 loop spans 12 amino acids. Germline loops: CDR1 DFQATT, CDR2 SNEGSKA (reference sequence). The DNA for the CDR3 is TGCGGAACAGGGGTATCTAATGAAAAACTGTTTTTT. It translates to CGTGVSNEKLFF.